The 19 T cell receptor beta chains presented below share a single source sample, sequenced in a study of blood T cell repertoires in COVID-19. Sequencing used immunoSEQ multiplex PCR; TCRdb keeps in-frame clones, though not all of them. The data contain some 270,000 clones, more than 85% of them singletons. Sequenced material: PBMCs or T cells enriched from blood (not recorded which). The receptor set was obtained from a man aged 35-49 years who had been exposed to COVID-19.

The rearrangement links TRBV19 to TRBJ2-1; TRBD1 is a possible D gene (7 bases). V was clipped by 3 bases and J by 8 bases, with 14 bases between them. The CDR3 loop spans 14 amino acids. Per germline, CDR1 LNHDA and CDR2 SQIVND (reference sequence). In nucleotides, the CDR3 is TGTGCCAGTAGTATCAGGGGGAGGAACGATGAGCAGTTCTTC. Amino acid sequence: CASSIRGRNDEQFF.

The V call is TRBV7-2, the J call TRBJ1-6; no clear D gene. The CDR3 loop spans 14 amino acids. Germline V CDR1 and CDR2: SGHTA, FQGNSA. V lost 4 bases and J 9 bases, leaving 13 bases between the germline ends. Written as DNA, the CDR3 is TGTGCCAGCAGCTCAATAGGAGCGGCTTCACCCCTCCACTTT. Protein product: CASSSIGAASPLHF.

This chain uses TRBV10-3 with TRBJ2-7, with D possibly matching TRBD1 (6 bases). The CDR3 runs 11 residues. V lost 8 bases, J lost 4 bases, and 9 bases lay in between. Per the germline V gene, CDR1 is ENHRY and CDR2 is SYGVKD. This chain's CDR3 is CAIQGLYEQYF. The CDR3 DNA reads TGTGCCATCCAGGGGTTATACGAGCAGTACTTC.

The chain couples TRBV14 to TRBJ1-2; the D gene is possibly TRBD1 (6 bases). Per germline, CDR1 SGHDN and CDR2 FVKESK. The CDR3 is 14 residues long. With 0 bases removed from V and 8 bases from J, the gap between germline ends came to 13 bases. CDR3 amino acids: CASSQEYRAYGYTF. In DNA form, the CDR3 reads TGTGCCAGCAGCCAAGAGTACAGGGCTTACGGCTACACCTTC.

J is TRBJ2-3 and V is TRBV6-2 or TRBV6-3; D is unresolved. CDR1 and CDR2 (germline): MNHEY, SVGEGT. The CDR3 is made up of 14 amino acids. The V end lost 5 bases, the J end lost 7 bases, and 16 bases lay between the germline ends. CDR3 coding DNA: TGTGCCAGCAGTCGACTCCTAAATGACTATACGCAGTATTTT. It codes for CASSRLLNDYTQYF.

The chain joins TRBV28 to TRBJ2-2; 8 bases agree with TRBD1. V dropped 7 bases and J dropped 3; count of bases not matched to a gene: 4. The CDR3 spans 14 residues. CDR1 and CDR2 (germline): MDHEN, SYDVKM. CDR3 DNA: TGTGCCAGCAATCAACAGGGGGACACCGGGGAGCTGTTTTTT. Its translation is CASNQQGDTGELFF.

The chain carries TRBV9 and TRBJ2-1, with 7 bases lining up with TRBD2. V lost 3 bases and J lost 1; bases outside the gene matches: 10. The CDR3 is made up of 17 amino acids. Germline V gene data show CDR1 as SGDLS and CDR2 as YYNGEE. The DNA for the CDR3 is TGTGCCAGCAGCGGACTAGCCATCGGAAGATCCTACAATGAGCAGTTCTTC. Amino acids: CASSGLAIGRSYNEQFF.

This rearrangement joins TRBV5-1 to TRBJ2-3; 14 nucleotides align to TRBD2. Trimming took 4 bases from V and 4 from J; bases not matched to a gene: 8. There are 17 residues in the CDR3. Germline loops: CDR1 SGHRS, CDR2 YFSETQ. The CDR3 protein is CASSLPGTSGRADTQYF. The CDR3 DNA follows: TGCGCCAGCAGCCTGCCCGGGACTAGCGGGAGAGCAGATACGCAGTATTTT. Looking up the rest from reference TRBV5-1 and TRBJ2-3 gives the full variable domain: KAGVTQTPRYLIKTRGQQVTLSCSPISGHRSVSWYQQTPGQGLQFLFEYFSETQRNKGNFPGRFSGRQFSNSRSEMNVSTLELGDSALYLCASSLPGTSGRADTQYFGPGTRLTVL.

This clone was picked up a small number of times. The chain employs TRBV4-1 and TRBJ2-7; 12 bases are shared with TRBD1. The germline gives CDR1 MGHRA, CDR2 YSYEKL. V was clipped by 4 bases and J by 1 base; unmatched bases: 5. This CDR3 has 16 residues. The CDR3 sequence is CASSPRDRGQSYEQYF. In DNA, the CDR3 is TGCGCCAGCAGCCCGCGGGACAGGGGGCAGTCCTACGAGCAGTACTTC.

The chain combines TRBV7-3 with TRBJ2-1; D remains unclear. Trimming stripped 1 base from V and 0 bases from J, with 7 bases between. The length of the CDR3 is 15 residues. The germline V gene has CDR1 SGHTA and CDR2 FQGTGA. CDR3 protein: CASSLRRSSYNEQFF. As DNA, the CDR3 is TGTGCCAGCAGCTTAAGGCGGAGCTCCTACAATGAGCAGTTCTTC. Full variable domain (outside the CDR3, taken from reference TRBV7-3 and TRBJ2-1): GAGVSQTPSNKVTEKGKYVELRCDPISGHTALYWYRQSLGQGPEFLIYFQGTGAADDSGLPNDRFFAVRPEGSVSTLKIQRTERGDSAVYLCASSLRRSSYNEQFFGPGTRLTVL.

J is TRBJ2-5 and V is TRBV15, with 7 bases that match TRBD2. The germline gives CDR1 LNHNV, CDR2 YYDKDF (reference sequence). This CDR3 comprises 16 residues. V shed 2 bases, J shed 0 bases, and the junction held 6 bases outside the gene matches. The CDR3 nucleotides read TGTGCCACCAGCAGAAGCCAGAGCGGGAACCAAGAGACCCAGTACTTC. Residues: CATSRSQSGNQETQYF.

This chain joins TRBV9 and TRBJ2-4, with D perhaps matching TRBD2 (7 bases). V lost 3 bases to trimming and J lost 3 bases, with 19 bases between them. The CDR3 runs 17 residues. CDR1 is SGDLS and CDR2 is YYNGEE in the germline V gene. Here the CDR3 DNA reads TGTGCCAGCAGCGCAACCCAGGGGAGGGGATACAAAAACATTCAGTACTTC. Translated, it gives CASSATQGRGYKNIQYF.

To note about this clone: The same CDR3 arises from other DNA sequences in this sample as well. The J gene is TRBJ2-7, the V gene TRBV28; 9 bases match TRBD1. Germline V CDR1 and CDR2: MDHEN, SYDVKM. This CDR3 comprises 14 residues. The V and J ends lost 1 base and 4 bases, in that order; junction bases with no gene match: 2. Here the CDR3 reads CASSLLGQGYEQYF. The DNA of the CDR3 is TGTGCCAGCAGTTTATTGGGACAGGGTTACGAGCAGTACTTC. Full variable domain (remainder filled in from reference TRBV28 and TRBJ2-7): DVKVTQSSRYLVKRTGEKVFLECVQDMDHENMFWYRQDPGLGLRLIYFSYDVKMKEKGDIPEGYSVSREKKERFSLILESASTNQTSMYLCASSLLGQGYEQYFGPGTRLTVT.

In nucleotides, the CDR3 is TGTGCCAGCAGCAATGGTCGAATTTCAGACGGACAGGGCCGAAATCGGACAGAAAACTACGAGCAGTACTTC. It encodes CASSNGRISDGQGRNRTENYEQYF. The genes are TRBV21-1 and TRBJ2-7; the table gives TRBD1 as D, unverified against the DNA. TRBV21-1 is classified as a pseudogene. CDR3 length equals 24 residues.

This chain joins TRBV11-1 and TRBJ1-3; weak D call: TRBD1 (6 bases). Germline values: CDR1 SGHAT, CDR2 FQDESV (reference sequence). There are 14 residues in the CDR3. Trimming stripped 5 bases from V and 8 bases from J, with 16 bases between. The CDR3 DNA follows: TGTGCCAGCAGCGTACAGGGATCAGCAGACACCATATATTTT. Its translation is CASSVQGSADTIYF.

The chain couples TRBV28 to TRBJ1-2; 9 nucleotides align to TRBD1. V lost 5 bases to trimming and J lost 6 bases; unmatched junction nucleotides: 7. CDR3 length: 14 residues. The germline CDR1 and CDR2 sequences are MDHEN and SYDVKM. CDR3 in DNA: TGTGCCAGCAGTACGCGGACAGGGGCGAATGGCTACACCTTC. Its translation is CASSTRTGANGYTF.

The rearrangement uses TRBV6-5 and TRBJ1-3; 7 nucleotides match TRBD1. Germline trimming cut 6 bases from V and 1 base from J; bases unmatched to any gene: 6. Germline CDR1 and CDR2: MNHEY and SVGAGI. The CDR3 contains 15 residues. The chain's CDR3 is CASRLDRDSGNTIYF. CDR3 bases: TGTGCCAGCAGACTAGACAGGGATTCTGGAAACACCATATATTTT.

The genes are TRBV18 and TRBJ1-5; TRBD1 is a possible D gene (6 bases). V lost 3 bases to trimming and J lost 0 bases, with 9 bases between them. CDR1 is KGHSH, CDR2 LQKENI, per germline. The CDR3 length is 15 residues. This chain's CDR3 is CASSPSGVSNQPQHF. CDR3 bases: TGTGCCAGCTCACCCTCAGGGGTTAGCAATCAGCCCCAGCATTTT. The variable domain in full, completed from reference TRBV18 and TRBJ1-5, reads NAGVMQNPRHLVRRRGQEARLRCSPMKGHSHVYWYRQLPEEGLKFMVYLQKENIIDESGMPKERFSAEFPKEGPSILRIQQVVRGDSAAYFCASSPSGVSNQPQHFGDGTRLSIL.

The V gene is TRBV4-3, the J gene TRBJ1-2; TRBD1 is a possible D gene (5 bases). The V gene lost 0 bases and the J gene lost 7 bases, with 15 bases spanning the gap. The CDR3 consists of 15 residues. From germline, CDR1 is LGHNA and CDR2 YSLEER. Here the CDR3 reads CASSQDRVPGGGYTF. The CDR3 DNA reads TGCGCCAGCAGCCAAGACAGGGTCCCCGGCGGTGGCTACACCTTC.